This T cell receptor (beta chain) was sequenced in a study of T cells after yellow fever vaccination. A few counts support this clonotype. MiXCR was run by TCRdb on the 5' RACE reads, yielding one entry per CDR3 protein. The table records about 110,000 distinct CDR3 sequences, 8.4% of them present only once. V dropped 6 bases and J dropped 6; count of bases not matched to a gene: 10. This CDR3 region has 14 residues. Germline CDR1 MNHEY, CDR2 SMNVEV (reference sequence). This specimen was CD8+ T cells sorted from PBMCs, taken 45 days after the yellow fever booster vaccination. The chain recombines TRBV27 with TRBJ1-2; 7 bases align to TRBD1. This receptor was obtained from a young man who received the YFV17D yellow fever vaccine. The chain's CDR3 is CASRTGPRADGYTF. DNA of the CDR3: TGTGCCAGCAGGACAGGGCCTCGCGCAGATGGCTACACCTTC.